This entry concerns a single TCR beta chain. Its antigen is unknown. Patients' lesions had not changed for the previous 6 months. Trimming at V came to 5 bases and at J to 5 bases, leaving 7 bases not matched to a gene. Germline CDR1 SGHTA, CDR2 FQGNSA. The CDR3 covers 14 residues. This sample was taken from a study of resident and recirculating memory T cells in vitiligo. For the study at large: No cells were sorted; samples were homogenized just before genomic DNA extraction. General observations from the study: No unique dominant TCR clone was found in vitiligo lesions.

Sequencing was performed with immunoSEQ multiplex PCR; in TCRdb, only in-frame clones are kept and a portion is missing. The data show around 43,000 clones, with about nine tenths seen just once and roughly 5% held by the top ten. Sequenced input: blood. The receptor comes from a male donor with vitiligo. This chain uses TRBV7-2 with TRBJ2-3, with 7 bases that match TRBD2. CDR3 nucleotide sequence: TGTGCCAGCAGCCGGAGACTAGCCGGAGATACGCAGTATTTT. The encoded protein is CASSRRLAGDTQYF.